These 2 T cell receptor beta chains were sequenced from one sample in a study of blood T cell repertoires in COVID-19. Assay: immunoSEQ multiplex PCR; the TCRdb copy retains only in-frame clones and omits some. The table lists 95,000 to 150,000 clones, more than 80% of them singletons. Sequences were obtained from peripheral blood. The receptors here all came from a woman of 80 years or more with COVID-19, enrolled during active disease.

The CDR3 spells CATSDPGQPYGYTF. CDR3 DNA: TGTGCCACCAGTGACCCGGGACAGCCTTATGGCTACACCTTC. The chain has TRBV24-1 and TRBJ1-2; 7 bases fit TRBD1. With V trimmed by 4 bases and J by 5 bases, 6 bases remained unmatched. This CDR3 spans 14 amino acids. Germline V CDR1 and CDR2: KGHDR, SFDVKD.

The CDR3 reads CASSITDPRNTGYTF. The CDR3 DNA sequence: TGTGCCAGTAGTATTACAGACCCCCGGAATACTGGCTACACCTTC. The rearrangement uses TRBV19 and TRBJ1-2, with D unclear. Trimming took off 3 bases at V and 7 bases at J, with 18 bases between the two ends. This CDR3 has 15 residues. Germline CDR1 is LNHDA and CDR2 is SQIVND (reference sequence).